The next 26 T cell receptor beta chains were all read from a single sample in a study of T cells in Graves' hyperthyroidism and ophthalmopathy. Using RNA transcripts as the source, TCR beta CDR3 regions were amplified. HTBI primers were employed in a first-round RT-PCR of the TCR CDR3. Each CDR3 protein is one row after TCRdb ran MiXCR on the multiplex PCR reads. In the table there are about 640,000 distinct CDR3 sequences, roughly 20% of which are singletons. Sequenced input: blood. Receptors were obtained from a man aged 25 to 40 with Graves' ophthalmopathy.

This clonotype was picked up many times. The rearrangement uses TRBV3-2 and TRBJ1-3. TRBV3-2 is deemed a pseudogene. The CDR3 covers 14 residues. The chain's CDR3 is CASSQGVSGNTIYF. For the CDR3, the DNA is TGTGCCAGCAGCCAAGGCGTGTCTGGAAACACCATATATTTT.

The gene calls are TRBV4-1 and TRBJ2-7; D is uncertain. The germline V gene encodes CDR1 MGHRA and CDR2 YSYEKL. Between the trimmed V and J ends, which lost 0 bases and 2 bases, there was a span of 11 bases. The CDR3 sequence is 15 residues long. The CDR3 here is CASSQDELLTYEQYF. In DNA, the CDR3 is TGCGCCAGCAGCCAAGATGAGCTGTTGACCTACGAGCAGTACTTC.

The CDR3 sequence: CASSPRTSGSHEQYF. CDR3 in DNA: TGTGCCAGCTCACCTCGGACTAGCGGGAGCCACGAGCAGTACTTC. The chain recombines TRBV18 with TRBJ2-7, with TRBD2 identical over 13 bases. Germline CDR1 reads KGHSH; CDR2 reads LQKENI. The CDR3 consists of 15 residues. V lost 3 bases, J lost 5 bases, and 4 bases stayed unmatched.

This clonotype was found many times. The chain employs TRBV28 and TRBJ1-1, with TRBD1 as a possible D gene (6 bases). CDR1 is MDHEN and CDR2 is SYDVKM in the germline V gene. Trimming removed 0 bases from V and 1 base from J, with 6 bases in between. This CDR3 is built from 14 residues. This CDR3 is CASSLWGQNTEAFF. DNA of the CDR3: TGTGCCAGCAGTTTATGGGGACAGAACACTGAAGCTTTCTTT.

CDR3 protein: CSARVGEQYF. CDR3 nucleotide sequence: TGCAGTGCTAGAGTGGGCGAGCAGTACTTC. J is TRBJ2-7 and V is TRBV20-1; D gene uncertain. V was cut by 1 base and J by 6 bases, with 4 bases left in between. The CDR3 runs 10 residues. Looked up from germline, CDR1 is DFQATT and CDR2 is SNEGSKA (reference sequence).

There are a few counts of this clonotype. The chain uses TRBV6-8 and TRBJ2-7; possibly TRBD2 for D (6 bases). Germline lookup yields CDR1 MNHGY and CDR2 SAAAGT. Trimming left V 9 bases short and J 2 bases short, with 17 bases between. The CDR3 consists of 14 residues. The CDR3 reads CARISGTLAYEQYF. The DNA for the CDR3 is TGTGCCAGGATATCCGGGACTCTAGCCTACGAGCAGTACTTC.

V is TRBV19 and J is TRBJ2-7; 7 nucleotides line up with TRBD1. CDR3 size: 15 residues. From germline, CDR1 is LNHDA and CDR2 SQIVND (reference sequence). V trimming: 3 bases; J trimming: 7 bases; junction bases outside the gene matches: 12. CDR3 region: CASSISRGRPGEQYF. DNA for the CDR3: TGTGCCAGTAGTATTTCAAGGGGGCGCCCGGGGGAGCAGTACTTC.

The chain links TRBV20-1 to TRBJ2-7; 9 nucleotides line up with TRBD1. The trim removed 2 bases at V and 0 bases at J, leaving 8 bases unmatched. The CDR3 contains 16 residues. CDR1 and CDR2 from the germline V gene are DFQATT and SNEGSKA (reference sequence). DNA for the CDR3: TGCAGTGCTAGAAATCCCCCGGGACAGGGCTCCTACGAGCAGTACTTC. Translated: CSARNPPGQGSYEQYF.

This clonotype has just a few counts. The V call is TRBV7-2, the J call TRBJ2-7; 15 bases are shared with TRBD2. The germline V gene has CDR1 SGHTA and CDR2 FQGNSA. V gave up 3 bases and J gave up 7 bases; unmatched junction bases: 10. The CDR3 has 17 residues. CDR3 bases: TGTGCCAGCAGCTTGGTCGGACTAGCGGGAGGGCCAGGAGAGCAGTACTTC. Protein sequence: CASSLVGLAGGPGEQYF.

The chain combines TRBV20-1 with TRBJ1-4; D is unclear. The CDR3 is 11 amino acids. Germline assignment: CDR1 DFQATT and CDR2 SNEGSKA (reference sequence). Trimming cost V 2 bases and J 15 bases, with 13 bases left between them. CDR3 amino acids: CSARSSSKLFF. DNA for the CDR3: TGCAGTGCTAGATCTTCAAGCAAATTGTTTTTT.

The sample holds many counts of this clonotype. J is TRBJ2-1 and V is TRBV7-8, with 9 bases aligning to TRBD2. The trim removed 1 base at V and 3 bases at J, leaving 1 base unmatched. Germline CDR1 is SGHVS and CDR2 is FQNEAQ. The CDR3 extends over 15 amino acids. The CDR3 loop reads CASSLGTSDYNEQFF. Here the CDR3 DNA reads TGTGCCAGCAGCTTAGGGACTAGCGACTACAATGAGCAGTTCTTC.

This clonotype was counted only a few times. The chain employs TRBV20-1 and TRBJ1-5; weak D call: TRBD1 (6 bases). Germline loops: CDR1 DFQATT, CDR2 SNEGSKA (reference sequence). Trimming pared 2 bases from V and 6 bases from J, leaving 17 bases between. The CDR3 consists of 15 residues. The chain's CDR3 is CSARKESSGAQPQHF. The CDR3 DNA reads as TGCAGTGCTAGAAAAGAGAGCTCAGGGGCTCAGCCCCAGCATTTT.

This clonotype was found a few times. The rearrangement joins TRBV6-6 to TRBJ2-5; D unclear. Trimming left V 0 bases short and J 4 bases short, with 3 bases between. CDR3 length equals 12 residues. The germline V gene has CDR1 MNHNY and CDR2 SVGAGI (reference sequence). The CDR3 DNA reads TGTGCCAGCAGTTACTCTCCAGAGACCCAGTACTTC. Translated, it gives CASSYSPETQYF.

This clonotype has a count of ten or more. One junction end does not reproduce the germline sequence, and a read error may be involved. The V gene is TRBV20-1, the J gene TRBJ2-3; D unclear. Germline values: CDR1 DFQATT, CDR2 SNEGSKA (reference sequence). This CDR3 has 12 residues. CDR3: CSARAGTDTQYF. The CDR3 bases are TGCAGTGCTAGAGCCGGCACGGATACGCAGTATTTT.

This clonotype was seen only a few times. The chain joins TRBV25-1 to TRBJ2-7, with 11 bases lining up with TRBD2. V shed 4 bases and J 5 bases; nucleotides not matched to a gene: 7. The germline V gene encodes CDR1 MGHDK and CDR2 SYGVNS. This CDR3 spans 15 amino acids. Here the CDR3 DNA reads TGTGCCAGCAGTGTTACTAGCGGGAGTCCCCACGAGCAGTACTTC. This translates into CASSVTSGSPHEQYF.

V gene TRBV28 combines with J gene TRBJ2-1; 8 positions match TRBD2. Germline assignment: CDR1 MDHEN and CDR2 SYDVKM. V lost 3 bases to trimming and J lost 10 bases; unmatched junction nucleotides: 8. The length of the CDR3 is 14 residues. The CDR3 nucleotides are TGTGCCAGCAGTTTGAGGCGGGAGGCTGGGGAGCAGTTCTTC. It yields the protein CASSLRREAGEQFF.

The chain carries TRBV5-6 and TRBJ1-4, with D possibly being TRBD1 (6 bases). Germline values: CDR1 SGHDT, CDR2 YYEEEE. CDR3 length: 16 amino acids. Trimming removed 4 bases from V and 2 bases from J, with 15 bases in between. CDR3 region: CASSRLTGSTNEKLFF. The CDR3 region has the DNA TGTGCCAGCAGCCGACTTACAGGGTCTACTAATGAAAAACTGTTTTTT.

Remarks on this clonotype: A read error may explain this, as a much larger clone is one base away. V usage is TRBV27 and J usage is TRBJ2-7, with TRBD2 as a possible D gene (6 bases). Germline CDR1 is MNHEY and CDR2 is SMNVEV (reference sequence). This CDR3 has 14 amino acids. The CDR3 region is CASRPTGASYEQSF. The CDR3 nucleotides read TGTGCCAGCAGACCGACGGGAGCCTCCTACGAGCAGTCCTTC.

This clonotype has ten or more counts. The J gene is TRBJ2-1, the V gene TRBV28; 9 bases line up with TRBD1. Germline CDR1 is MDHEN and CDR2 is SYDVKM. V was clipped by 1 base and J by 2 bases; unmatched bases: 12. The CDR3 runs to 19 residues. The DNA for the CDR3 is TGTGCCAGCAGTTTATTTCGGGCCTCCGGACAGGGGCCCTACAATGAGCAGTTCTTC. It yields the protein CASSLFRASGQGPYNEQFF.

This clonotype came up many times. This rearrangement joins TRBV30 to TRBJ1-1; D is possibly TRBD1 (6 bases). CDR3 length: 13 amino acids. With 4 bases removed from V and 2 bases from J, the gap between germline ends came to 11 bases. Germline V gene lookup returns CDR1 GTSNPN and CDR2 SVGIG (reference sequence). The CDR3 nucleotides read TGTGCCTGGAACTGGGGGGGCAACACTGAAGCTTTCTTT. Amino acid sequence: CAWNWGGNTEAFF.

This clonotype was counted a few times. The J gene is TRBJ2-4, the V gene TRBV28; either TRBD1 or TRBD2 may supply D (6 bases each). CDR1 and CDR2 from the germline V gene are MDHEN and SYDVKM. The V and J ends lost 9 bases and 6 bases respectively, with 24 bases between them. There are 16 residues in the CDR3. The chain's CDR3 is CASHPMRGEERNIQYF. Here the CDR3 DNA reads TGTGCCAGTCACCCAATGAGGGGGGAGGAGAGAAACATTCAGTACTTC.

The chain links TRBV19 to TRBJ2-5; D might be TRBD2 (6 bases). CDR1 and CDR2 (germline): LNHDA, SQIVND (reference sequence). V shed 4 bases and J shed 5 bases, with 14 bases lying between them. This CDR3 region has 14 residues. CDR3 residues: CASSTPGGTETQYF. CDR3 in DNA: TGTGCCAGTAGTACCCCCGGGGGTACGGAGACCCAGTACTTC.

This clonotype was detected only a few times. The CDR3, as DNA: TGTGCCAGCAGCCTCTACACAGCGGACGCCGGGGAGCTGTTTTTT. Protein sequence: CASSLYTADAGELFF. V gene TRBV11-2 combines with J gene TRBJ2-2; tentatively, D is TRBD2 (5 bases). The CDR3 runs to 15 residues. The germline CDR1 and CDR2 sequences are SGHAT and FQNNGV. Trimming stripped 5 bases from V and 6 bases from J, with 16 bases between.

J is TRBJ2-4 and V is TRBV5-1; D perhaps matches TRBD2 (6 bases). Per the germline V gene, CDR1 is SGHRS and CDR2 is YFSETQ. The CDR3 totals 15 residues. Trimming stripped 4 bases from V and 3 bases from J, with 14 bases between. CDR3 amino acids: CASSPPGDRKNIQYF. CDR3 DNA: TGCGCCAGCAGCCCCCCGGGGGACCGCAAAAACATTCAGTACTTC.

V and J are TRBV9 and TRBJ2-1, with 8 bases matching TRBD2. This CDR3 is built from 13 residues. Losses at the gene ends were 7 bases for V and 8 bases for J; bases not matched to a gene: 8. Germline CDR1 and CDR2: SGDLS and YYNGEE. In DNA form, the CDR3 reads TGTGCCAGCTCCGGGGGGGCTACTCATGAGCAGTTCTTC. Protein sequence: CASSGGATHEQFF.

This chain uses TRBV6-1 with TRBJ2-2; a weak D match, TRBD2 (7 bases). The CDR3 length is 15 residues. Trimming removed 8 bases at V and 5 bases at J, with 18 bases between. In germline, CDR1 is MNHNS, CDR2 SASEGT. The CDR3 nucleotides are TGTGCCAGCCTGAGGGGGGGAGGCACTACCGGGGAGCTGTTTTTT. It yields the protein CASLRGGGTTGELFF.